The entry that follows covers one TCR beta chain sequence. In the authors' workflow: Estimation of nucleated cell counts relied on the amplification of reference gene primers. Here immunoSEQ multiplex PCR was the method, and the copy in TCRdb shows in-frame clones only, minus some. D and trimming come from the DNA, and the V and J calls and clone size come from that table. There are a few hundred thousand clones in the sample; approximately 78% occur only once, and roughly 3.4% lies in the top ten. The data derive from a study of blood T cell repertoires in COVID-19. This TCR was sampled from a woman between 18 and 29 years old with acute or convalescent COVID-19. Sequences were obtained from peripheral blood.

CDR3 nucleotide sequence: TGTGCCAGCAGTTCACTAGCGGGCGGTAATGAGCAGTTCTTC. Translation: CASSSLAGGNEQFF. The V gene is TRBV6-2 or TRBV6-3, the J gene TRBJ2-1; 9 nucleotides match TRBD2. After removal of 4 bases from V and 7 bases from J, the junction contained 5 bases not matched to a gene. The CDR3 runs 14 residues. From germline, CDR1 is MNHEY and CDR2 SVGEGT.